This is a list of T cell receptor beta chains from one sample in a study of blood T cells in healthy people across ages. MiXCR was run by TCRdb on the 5' RACE reads, yielding one entry per CDR3 protein. The sample comprises some 710,000 distinct CDR3 sequences, 22% of which are singletons, and under 25% rests with the top ten. Sequenced sample: blood. These receptors came from a man between 70 and 80 years old in good health. Each CDR3 is given with its conserved first and last residue. A D gene is named only where the DNA matches it firmly.

cdr3_aa	v_call	d_call	j_call
CAAQDGNQPQHF	TRBV6-6	.	TRBJ1-5
CASSRDSTTGWDEQFF	TRBV12-3/TRBV12-4	.	TRBJ2-1
CASSQQGYEQFF	TRBV7-2	TRBD1	TRBJ2-1
CASSVGSSGAKNIQYF	TRBV9	TRBD2	TRBJ2-4
CASSVAPIDLNTEAFF	TRBV9	.	TRBJ1-1
CASRENVGAYVAFF	TRBV25-1	.	TRBJ1-1
CASSQAAQKSYEQYF	TRBV3-1	.	TRBJ2-7
CASCKTGADYGYTF	TRBV3-1	.	TRBJ1-2
CASSTQTGGYSPLHF	TRBV19	TRBD1	TRBJ1-6
CASSFGSQETQYF	TRBV11-2	.	TRBJ2-5
CASSYPPAAGGSNEQFF	TRBV6-5	TRBD2	.
CASSIAGRQGFLDEQFF	TRBV19	TRBD1	TRBJ2-1
CASRSPRSYNEQFF	TRBV6-5	.	TRBJ2-1
CASSQPDREQETQYF	TRBV4-1	.	TRBJ2-5
CASSPSTLEGTYTEAFF	TRBV2	.	TRBJ1-1
CAPTDRQNYGYTF	TRBV6-1	.	TRBJ1-2
CASSRPWDSSEKLFF	TRBV19	TRBD1	TRBJ1-4
CSAPRAGDYEQYF	TRBV20-1	TRBD2	TRBJ2-7
CASSRGLAGQRTDTQYF	TRBV7-9	TRBD2	TRBJ2-3
CASSIDGQYENIQYF	TRBV19	.	TRBJ2-4
CASSPLVAGGQSSSYNEQFF	TRBV18	.	TRBJ2-1
CASSFSTGGYNEQFF	TRBV12-3/TRBV12-4	TRBD2	TRBJ2-1
CSAPYQRTDTQYF	TRBV20-1	.	TRBJ2-3
CASTHRGGNTEAFF	TRBV27	TRBD1	TRBJ1-1
CASSMVGHQPQHF	TRBV19	.	TRBJ1-5
CASRLAATNEKLFF	TRBV6-1	.	TRBJ1-4
CASSLASGQNTGELFF	TRBV7-2	.	TRBJ2-2
CASIRDVDDYGYTF	TRBV2	.	TRBJ1-2
CSARVQLNTEAFF	TRBV29-1	.	TRBJ1-1
CASSPEADTIYF	TRBV11-2	.	TRBJ1-3
CASSPRGNSPLHF	TRBV12-3/TRBV12-4	.	TRBJ1-6
CASSQDRSGAGELFF	TRBV3-1	.	TRBJ2-2
CASSLGQGAFETQYF	TRBV12-3/TRBV12-4	TRBD1	TRBJ2-5
CASSLSGFAGYTF	TRBV12-3/TRBV12-4	.	TRBJ1-2
CASSPLNQPQHF	TRBV28	.	TRBJ1-5
CASSASTGSAFF	TRBV2	.	TRBJ1-1
CASSQENRANQPQHF	TRBV4-1	.	TRBJ1-5
CAATGQLTDTQYF	TRBV12-3/TRBV12-4	.	TRBJ2-3
CASATGERDTEAFF	TRBV5-1	TRBD1	TRBJ1-1
CASSLRDRVYNEQFF	TRBV7-2	TRBD1	TRBJ2-1
CASSWTASNYGYTF	TRBV7-9	.	TRBJ1-2
CASSWTRVETQYF	TRBV6-5	TRBD2	TRBJ2-5
CASRNRVSSSYNEQFF	TRBV12-3/TRBV12-4	.	TRBJ2-1
CASSQAGTRRYYEQYF	TRBV4-2	.	.
CASSQETTGANVLTF	TRBV4-3	.	TRBJ2-6
CASSPARTGGDQPQHF	TRBV28	TRBD1	TRBJ1-5
CAWSHPGGTDTQYF	TRBV30	.	TRBJ2-3
CASSQAESIGATEAFF	TRBV4-1	.	TRBJ1-1
CASSPSAGDGYTF	TRBV7-9	.	TRBJ1-2
CASSSSRQGGVDEQYF	TRBV5-1	TRBD1	TRBJ2-7
CASSRQQETQYF	TRBV12-3/TRBV12-4	.	TRBJ2-5
CSARDDDSGVGDTQYF	TRBV20-1	.	TRBJ2-3
CASRRECSSGGYTF	TRBV12-3/TRBV12-4	.	TRBJ1-2
CASSLVDREDEQYF	TRBV5-1	TRBD1	TRBJ2-7
CASSLAGRVLMNTEAFF	TRBV12-3/TRBV12-4	.	TRBJ1-1
CASKRDSPSTDTQYF	TRBV2	.	TRBJ2-3
CASSARGIQYF	TRBV19	.	TRBJ2-4
CASSFNGGGFRETQYF	TRBV7-9	.	TRBJ2-5
CASSIRAPVLNTEAFF	TRBV19	.	TRBJ1-1